These 20 T cell receptor beta chains share one sample of origin, sequenced in a study of human T cells and chemical hapten exposure. Time point defined: patch test 3, about 24 weeks after DPC sensitization. The sample's treatment: therapeutic diphenylcyclopropenone sensitization with weekly scalp DPC. TCRdb re-called the RACE reads with MiXCR, one entry per CDR3 protein. The sample has 190,000 or so distinct CDR3 sequences, approximately 26% seen once. The material sequenced was whole blood, taken in connection with sensitization to the hapten diphenylcyclopropenone (DPC). These TCRs come from a woman in her forties with alopecia areata. Some clones in this sample may be carry-over from other donors' samples.

This rearrangement joins TRBV12-3 or TRBV12-4 to TRBJ2-7; a weak D match, TRBD2 (6 bases). V gave up 5 bases and J gave up 2 bases, with 16 bases separating them. The CDR3 spans 15 residues. CDR3 sequence: CASSLYGRDPYEQYF. CDR3 in DNA: TGTGCCAGCAGTCTTTACGGGAGAGACCCCTACGAGCAGTACTTC.

This chain links TRBV2 with TRBJ2-7, with TRBD1 as a possible D gene (6 bases). The V and J ends lost 7 bases and 2 bases respectively, with 12 bases between them. The germline gives CDR1 SNHLY, CDR2 FYNNEI. CDR3 size: 13 residues. This CDR3 reads CASKAGDAYEQYF. The DNA of the CDR3 is TGTGCCAGCAAGGCAGGGGACGCCTACGAGCAGTACTTC.

This clonotype was counted only a few times. V gene TRBV4-3 combines with J gene TRBJ2-2, with TRBD2 matching 13 bases. J was trimmed by 6 bases and V by 2 bases; bases with no gene match: 6. The CDR3 is made up of 17 amino acids. Germline CDR1 and CDR2: LGHNA and YSLEER. The CDR3 DNA is TGCGCCAGCAGCCAACTACTAGCGGGAGGGCCGGCCGGGGAGCTGTTTTTT. Translating it yields CASSQLLAGGPAGELFF.

The chain has TRBV9 and TRBJ2-2; D is unresolved. Germline CDR1 reads SGDLS; CDR2 reads YYNGEE. The CDR3 is made up of 17 amino acids. The V gene lost 1 base and the J gene lost 1 base, with 14 bases spanning the gap. The CDR3 is CASSVQLDPMNTGELFF. CDR3 DNA: TGTGCCAGCAGCGTACAATTGGACCCGATGAACACCGGGGAGCTGTTTTTT. Drawing the rest from reference TRBV9 and TRBJ2-2, the complete variable domain is DSGVTQTPKHLITATGQRVTLRCSPRSGDLSVYWYQQSLDQGLQFLIQYYNGEERAKGNILERFSAQQFPDLHSELNLSSLELGDSALYFCASSVQLDPMNTGELFFGEGSRLTVL.

The J gene is TRBJ1-6, the V gene TRBV7-8; 9 bases align to TRBD1. Germline loops: CDR1 SGHVS, CDR2 FQNEAQ. V gave up 5 bases and J gave up 10 bases; unmatched junction bases: 6. The CDR3 has 14 residues. This CDR3 reads CASSPTGGGSPLHF. In DNA, the CDR3 is TGTGCCAGCAGCCCGACAGGGGGAGGCTCACCCCTCCACTTT. The whole variable domain, filled in from reference TRBV7-8 and TRBJ1-6, reads GAGVSQSPRYKVAKRGQDVALRCDPISGHVSLFWYQQALGQGPEFLTYFQNEAQLDKSGLPSDRFFAERPEGSVSTLKIQRTQQEDSAVYLCASSPTGGGSPLHFGNGTRLTVT.

The chain links TRBV7-3 to TRBJ2-1; 11 bases are shared with TRBD2. The CDR3 spans 16 residues. V lost 4 bases to trimming and J lost 5 bases; unmatched junction nucleotides: 7. CDR1 and CDR2 from the germline V gene are SGHTA and FQGTGA. The CDR3 DNA sequence: TGTGCCAGCAGCTCGACCGGGACTAGCGGTGACAATGAGCAGTTCTTC. Its translation: CASSSTGTSGDNEQFF.

This clonotype was found many times. The chain uses TRBV20-1 and TRBJ2-4, with 12 positions matching TRBD1. This CDR3 comprises 18 residues. Trimming cost V 2 bases and J 7 bases; bases outside gene matches: 15. Germline assignment: CDR1 DFQATT and CDR2 SNEGSKA (reference sequence). DNA for the CDR3: TGCAGTGCTAGACCCGGGACAGGGGGCGCCGGCGGTTCGAACATTCAGTACTTC. This codes for CSARPGTGGAGGSNIQYF.

This clonotype appeared a few times. V is TRBV29-1 and J is TRBJ2-3; D possibly corresponds to TRBD1 (6 bases). This CDR3 is built from 14 residues. In germline, CDR1 is SQVTM, CDR2 ANQGSEA. Trimming left V 7 bases short and J 0 bases short, with 14 bases between. Here the CDR3 DNA reads TGCAGCGCCTGCAGGGGCGCAAGCACAGATACGCAGTATTTT. Translating it yields CSACRGASTDTQYF.

This clonotype was counted only a few times. V usage is TRBV29-1 and J usage is TRBJ2-2, with 11 bases that match TRBD1. Losses at the gene ends were 8 bases for V and 5 bases for J; bases not matched to a gene: 4. From germline, CDR1 is SQVTM and CDR2 ANQGSEA. CDR3 length: 13 residues. The CDR3 DNA follows: TGCAGCATCCGGGACAGGGGGACCGGGGAGCTGTTTTTT. Its protein is CSIRDRGTGELFF.

The chain is built from TRBV6-2 or TRBV6-3 and TRBJ1-2; TRBD1 is a possible D gene (5 bases). This CDR3 is built from 15 residues. The germline V gene has CDR1 MNHEY and CDR2 SVGEGT. Trimming removed 6 bases at V and 4 bases at J, with 18 bases between. The CDR3 coding sequence is TGTGCCAGCAGAACCGGGGGATCCTTGGGCTATGGCTACACCTTC. This gives the protein CASRTGGSLGYGYTF.

The J gene is TRBJ2-3, the V gene TRBV7-2; 13 bases map to TRBD2. The length of the CDR3 is 15 residues. Germline V gene data show CDR1 as SGHTA and CDR2 as FQGNSA. V lost 5 bases to trimming and J lost 10 bases; unmatched junction nucleotides: 9. The DNA for the CDR3 is TGTGCCAGCAGCGGTCCGGGACTAGCGGGGTTGGCGCAGTATTTT. This encodes CASSGPGLAGLAQYF.

This clonotype occurred a few times. The chain is built from TRBV11-2 and TRBJ2-3; 8 bases line up with TRBD2. With 6 bases clipped from V and 4 bases from J, the junction kept 12 bases outside the gene matches. Looked up from germline, CDR1 is SGHAT and CDR2 is FQNNGV. The length of the CDR3 is 16 residues. CDR3 residues: CASSPFSGTRSDTQYF. DNA of the CDR3: TGTGCCAGCAGTCCCTTTAGCGGGACAAGGTCAGATACGCAGTATTTT.

This chain uses TRBV7-2 with TRBJ2-7; D perhaps matches TRBD1 (6 bases). The CDR3 sequence is 13 residues long. V gave up 5 bases and J gave up 1 base, with 9 bases separating them. The germline gives CDR1 SGHTA, CDR2 FQGNSA. The CDR3 DNA reads TGTGCCAGCAGCCGAGACAGGTCCTACGAGCAGTACTTC. This translates into CASSRDRSYEQYF.

The rearrangement joins TRBV6-5 to TRBJ2-6; maybe TRBD2 (6 bases). Trimming pared 5 bases from V and 2 bases from J, leaving 10 bases between. Germline V gene lookup returns CDR1 MNHEY and CDR2 SVGAGI. CDR3 length: 15 residues. The CDR3 region has the DNA TGTGCCAGCAGTAAGCGGGCTACTGGGGCCAACGTCCTGACTTTC. Translated: CASSKRATGANVLTF.

Only one count was recorded for this clonotype. The chain has TRBV18 and TRBJ1-1; D is ambiguous. Trimming stripped 3 bases from V and 5 bases from J, with 10 bases between. The CDR3 runs 13 residues. Germline loops: CDR1 KGHSH, CDR2 LQKENI. CDR3 in DNA: TGTGCCAGCTCACCGGGCGTAAAAACTGAAGCTTTCTTT. Encoded protein: CASSPGVKTEAFF.

V usage is TRBV7-9 and J usage is TRBJ2-7; no clear D gene. The germline V and J ends were trimmed by 3 bases and 3 bases, with 9 bases remaining between them. This CDR3 comprises 13 residues. The germline V gene encodes CDR1 SEHNR and CDR2 FQNEAQ (reference sequence). The CDR3 sequence is CASSFPENYEQYF. CDR3 coding DNA: TGTGCCAGCAGCTTTCCGGAGAACTACGAGCAGTACTTC.

J is TRBJ2-7 and V is TRBV4-1, with 9 nucleotides matching TRBD2. Germline V gives CDR1 MGHRA, CDR2 YSYEKL. The CDR3 contains 15 residues. The V gene end was trimmed by 5 bases and the J gene end by 2 bases; junction bases not matched to a gene: 7. This CDR3 reads CASSDRTSAPYEQYF. The CDR3 bases are TGCGCCAGCAGCGACAGGACTAGCGCTCCCTACGAGCAGTACTTC.

This rearrangement joins TRBV7-8 to TRBJ2-7, with TRBD1 matching over 8 bases. The CDR3 is 16 residues long. Germline assignment: CDR1 SGHVS and CDR2 FQNEAQ. Trimming took 6 bases from V and 5 from J; bases not matched to a gene: 15. The CDR3 here is CASRPPSGRGPHEQYF. The CDR3 DNA follows: TGTGCCAGCAGACCCCCCTCAGGCAGGGGGCCCCACGAGCAGTACTTC.

This clonotype was seen more than once but under ten times. V gene TRBV20-1 combines with J gene TRBJ1-1; D is possibly TRBD1 (5 bases). The germline V gene encodes CDR1 DFQATT and CDR2 SNEGSKA (reference sequence). V shed 1 base and J shed 6 bases, with 12 bases lying between them. The CDR3 consists of 13 residues. CDR3 residues: CSARVGGEPEAFF. The CDR3 DNA is TGCAGTGCTAGAGTCGGAGGGGAGCCTGAAGCTTTCTTT.

This rearrangement joins TRBV7-2 to TRBJ1-6; D is uncertain. V was cut by 1 base and J by 11 bases, with 6 bases left in between. This CDR3 contains 12 residues. CDR1 SGHTA and CDR2 FQGNSA come from the germline V gene. The DNA of the CDR3 is TGTGCCAGCAGCTTAGAAGCGCCACCCCTCCACTTT. It encodes CASSLEAPPLHF.